The clone carrying this T cell receptor (beta chain) was observed at least ten times. CDR1 and CDR2 (germline): SGHRS, YFSETQ. The CDR3 is 15 amino acids. V was pared by 4 bases and J by 10 bases, with 10 bases of the junction left unmatched. In the original analysis: Nucleated cell counts were estimated from reference gene primer amplification. Method: immunoSEQ multiplex PCR; TCRdb's copy keeps in-frame clones and lacks some. The DNA was the basis for D and trimming; V, J and clone size are from that table. The table lists a few hundred thousand clones, 70% to 90% of them singletons, with roughly 4.1% in the top ten. This sample is drawn from a study of blood T cell repertoires in COVID-19. On the study more broadly: Acute and convalescent COVID-19 specimens originated in the United States, Italy and Spain. T cells, B-cell-depleted T cells, or PBMCs supplied cDNA or gDNA.

Specimen: peripheral blood. This chain connects TRBV5-1 to TRBJ1-6; TRBD1 aligns across 8 bases. The receptor's source is a man aged 50 or older with acute or convalescent COVID-19. CDR3: CASSRGQERMSPLHF. CDR3 sequence (DNA): TGCGCCAGCAGCAGGGGACAGGAGAGGATGTCACCCCTCCACTTT.